Listed here are 15 T cell receptor beta chains from one sample, sequenced in a study of human CD4 T cells and Enterobacteriaceae. All CD4+ cells other than CD45RA+CCR7+CD95- naive cells were sorted as memory, over 98% pure. Method: immunoSEQ multiplex PCR; TCRdb's copy keeps in-frame clones and lacks some. The sample yields under 35,000 clones, approximately 84% seen once. The specimen was memory CD4+ T cells from blood. These receptors came from a human donor in good health.

The CDR3 loop reads CASSTGTSADTQYF. The CDR3 region has the DNA TGTGCCAGTAGCACCGGGACCTCGGCAGATACGCAGTATTTT. This chain links TRBV19 with TRBJ2-3; D is possibly TRBD1 or TRBD2 (5 bases each). Trimming left V 6 bases short and J 4 bases short, with 14 bases between. This CDR3 has 14 amino acids. The germline CDR1 and CDR2 sequences are LNHDA and SQIVND (reference sequence). The complete variable domain, with remaining parts taken from reference TRBV19 and TRBJ2-3, reads DGGITQSPKYLFRKEGQNVTLSCEQNLNHDAMYWYRQDPGQGLRLIYYSQIVNDFQKGDIAEGYSVSREKKESFPLTVTSAQKNPTAFYLCASSTGTSADTQYFGPGTRLTVL.

The chain combines TRBV9 with TRBJ1-5; TRBD1 matches at 7 bases. The length of the CDR3 is 14 residues. Germline CDR1 SGDLS, CDR2 YYNGEE. V was pared by 1 base and J by 9 bases, with 7 bases of the junction left unmatched. CDR3 bases: TGTGCCAGCAGCGTAACAGGGGACTCGGGGCCCCAGCATTTT. Protein: CASSVTGDSGPQHF.

The chain has TRBV5-1 and TRBJ1-5; D unresolved. Germline V gives CDR1 SGHRS, CDR2 YFSETQ. V lost 4 bases and J lost 0, with 20 bases in between. This CDR3 has 18 residues. The CDR3 loop is CASSPGGWDPYSNQPQHF. The CDR3 DNA sequence: TGCGCCAGCAGCCCGGGAGGGTGGGATCCCTATAGCAATCAGCCCCAGCATTTT.

The J gene is TRBJ1-1, the V gene TRBV5-1; D gene ambiguous. The CDR3 contains 14 residues. V gave up 0 bases and J gave up 7 bases, with 13 bases separating them. Germline V gene sequence: CDR1 SGHRS, CDR2 YFSETQ. The CDR3 DNA sequence: TGCGCCAGCAGCTTGGTTGGAGGGTCCTTTGAAGCTTTCTTT. This encodes CASSLVGGSFEAFF.

V and J are TRBV28 and TRBJ2-1; TRBD2 agrees at 14 bases. The CDR3 consists of 16 residues. CDR1 and CDR2 from the germline V gene are MDHEN and SYDVKM. V shed 6 bases and J 5 bases; nucleotides not matched to a gene: 6. CDR3 sequence: CASRAPGLAGDNEQFF. The CDR3 DNA sequence: TGTGCCAGCAGGGCCCCGGGACTAGCGGGAGACAATGAGCAGTTCTTC.

This clone came up a few times. The rearrangement uses TRBV2 and TRBJ1-2, with D perhaps TRBD1 (6 bases). Germline V gives CDR1 SNHLY, CDR2 FYNNEI. V was shortened by 6 bases and J by 8 bases, with 16 bases between the two germline ends. CDR3 length equals 13 residues. The DNA of the CDR3 is TGTGCCAGCAGGCTACAGGGAGGGAAAGGCTACACCTTC. Its translation is CASRLQGGKGYTF.

The chain recombines TRBV27 with TRBJ1-2; D possibly corresponds to TRBD1 (5 bases). Germline V gene lookup returns CDR1 MNHEY and CDR2 SMNVEV (reference sequence). V lost 5 bases, J lost 6 bases, and 13 bases lay in between. The CDR3 runs 13 residues. CDR3 nucleotide sequence: TGTGCCAGCAGTGGCTGGGGGGTCCATGGCTACACCTTC. This sequence encodes CASSGWGVHGYTF.

The table lists this clone with a few counts. The gene calls are TRBV20-1 and TRBJ2-7; D is unclear. V was cut by 7 bases and J by 6 bases, with 10 bases left in between. Per the germline V gene, CDR1 is DFQATT and CDR2 is SNEGSKA (reference sequence). There are 10 residues in the CDR3. The CDR3 loop is CSGPTLEQYF. CDR3 DNA: TGCAGTGGACCGACTCTCGAGCAGTACTTC.

V usage is TRBV6-9 and J usage is TRBJ2-7; unclear D gene. The CDR3 consists of 13 residues. The germline gives CDR1 MNHGY, CDR2 SVAAGI. Trimming cost V 3 bases and J 7 bases, with 13 bases left between them. The CDR3 sequence: CASSYQELREQYF. CDR3 DNA: TGTGCCAGCAGTTACCAAGAACTAAGGGAGCAGTACTTC.

The chain has TRBV28 and TRBJ1-5, with TRBD1 as a possible D gene (6 bases). Germline CDR1 MDHEN, CDR2 SYDVKM. The V end lost 2 bases, the J end lost 8 bases, and 22 bases lay between the germline ends. The CDR3 runs to 17 residues. The CDR3 region is CASSLNGAGAVQKPQHF. The CDR3 bases are TGTGCCAGCAGTTTAAATGGGGCGGGGGCAGTGCAGAAGCCCCAGCATTTT.

The V call is TRBV10-3, the J call TRBJ1-4; 7 positions agree with TRBD1. CDR1 is ENHRY, CDR2 SYGVKD, per germline. The trim removed 8 bases at V and 8 bases at J, leaving 11 bases unmatched. This CDR3 comprises 14 residues. CDR3 nucleotides: TGTGCCATCGCTCCCGGGACAGAGGGCGAAAAACTGTTTTTT. Its translation is CAIAPGTEGEKLFF.

This clone was recorded only once. The rearrangement joins TRBV7-2 to TRBJ1-5; TRBD1 matches 8 bases. The CDR3 runs to 13 residues. Germline V CDR1 and CDR2: SGHTA, FQGNSA. The junction had 9 bases not matched to a gene; V was cut back by 1 base and J by 16 bases. DNA for the CDR3: TGTGCCAGCAGCTTAGAAAGTAGGACAGGGCAACATTTT. This encodes CASSLESRTGQHF.

The chain carries TRBV5-6 and TRBJ2-2, with D unresolved. Trimming cost V 1 base and J 4 bases, with 5 bases left between them. CDR3 length: 13 amino acids. Germline V gene data show CDR1 as SGHDT and CDR2 as YYEEEE. The CDR3 here is CASSLYGTGELFF. The CDR3 DNA is TGTGCCAGCAGCTTGTACGGCACCGGGGAGCTGTTTTTT. The variable domain in full, with the rest retrieved from reference TRBV5-6 and TRBJ2-2, is DAGVTQSPTHLIKTRGQQVTLRCSPKSGHDTVSWYQQALGQGPQFIFQYYEEEERQRGNFPDRFSGHQFPNYSSELNVNALLLGDSALYLCASSLYGTGELFFGEGSRLTVL.

The chain combines TRBV5-1 with TRBJ2-1, with 8 bases identical to TRBD2. The V segment lost 4 bases and the J segment 2 bases; nucleotides outside the gene matches: 8. Germline loops: CDR1 SGHRS, CDR2 YFSETQ. The CDR3 totals 16 residues. This CDR3 reads CASSTLTGGAYNEQFF. In nucleotides, the CDR3 is TGCGCCAGCAGCACTCTTACGGGAGGGGCCTACAATGAGCAGTTCTTC.

The chain carries TRBV10-3 and TRBJ2-7; 9 bases align to TRBD1. The trim removed 7 bases at V and 5 bases at J, leaving 12 bases unmatched. Germline V gene sequence: CDR1 ENHRY, CDR2 SYGVKD. The length of the CDR3 is 15 residues. This CDR3 reads CAITPEGGQGHEQYF. Here the CDR3 DNA reads TGTGCCATCACTCCCGAGGGGGGACAGGGCCACGAGCAGTACTTC.